The present T cell receptor beta chain was sequenced within a study of blood T cells in healthy people across ages. V lost 5 bases, J lost 4 bases, and 12 bases lay in between. This CDR3 spans 13 amino acids. Germline loops: CDR1 SGHTA, CDR2 FQGTGA. Through a sample-barcoded 5' primer and a J-beta primer mix, a second PCR was run for 7 to 11 cycles. Each cDNA was tagged by a template-switch adaptor containing 12 random nucleotides. TCRdb reprocessed the 5' RACE reads via MiXCR and lists one record per CDR3 protein. The sample has approximately 810,000 distinct CDR3 sequences; 25% to 30% are singletons.

The gene calls are TRBV7-3 and TRBJ2-7; no reliable D call. The specimen was blood. The receptor comes from a woman aged 80 or over in good health. CDR3 region: CASSPDGRYEQYF. Here the CDR3 DNA reads TGTGCCAGCAGCCCGGATGGACGATACGAGCAGTACTTC.